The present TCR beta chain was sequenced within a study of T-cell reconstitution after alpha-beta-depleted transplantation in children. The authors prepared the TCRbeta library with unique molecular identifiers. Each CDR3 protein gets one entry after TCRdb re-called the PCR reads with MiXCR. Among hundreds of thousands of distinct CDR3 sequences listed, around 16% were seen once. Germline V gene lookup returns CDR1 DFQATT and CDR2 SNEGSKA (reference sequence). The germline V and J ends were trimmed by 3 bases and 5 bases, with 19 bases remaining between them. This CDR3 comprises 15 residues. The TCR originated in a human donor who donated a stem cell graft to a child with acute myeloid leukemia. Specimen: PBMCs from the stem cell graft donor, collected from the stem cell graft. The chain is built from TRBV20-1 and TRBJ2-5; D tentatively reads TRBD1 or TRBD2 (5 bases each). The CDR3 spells CSASSPRGREETQYF. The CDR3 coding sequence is TGCAGTGCTAGTAGCCCAAGAGGCAGGGAGGAGACCCAGTACTTC.